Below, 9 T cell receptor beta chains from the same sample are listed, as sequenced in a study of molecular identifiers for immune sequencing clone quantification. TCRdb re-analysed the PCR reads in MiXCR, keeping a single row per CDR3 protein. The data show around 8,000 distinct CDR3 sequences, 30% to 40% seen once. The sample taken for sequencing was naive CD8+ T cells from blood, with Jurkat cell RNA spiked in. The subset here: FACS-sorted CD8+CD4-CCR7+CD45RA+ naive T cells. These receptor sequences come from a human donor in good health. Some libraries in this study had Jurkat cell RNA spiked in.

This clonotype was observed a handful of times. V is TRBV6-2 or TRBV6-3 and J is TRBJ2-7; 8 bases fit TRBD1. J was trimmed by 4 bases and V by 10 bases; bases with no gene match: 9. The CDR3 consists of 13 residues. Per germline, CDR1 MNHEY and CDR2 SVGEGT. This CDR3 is CATETGAAYEQYF. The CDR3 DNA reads TGTGCCACCGAGACAGGGGCAGCGTACGAGCAGTACTTC.

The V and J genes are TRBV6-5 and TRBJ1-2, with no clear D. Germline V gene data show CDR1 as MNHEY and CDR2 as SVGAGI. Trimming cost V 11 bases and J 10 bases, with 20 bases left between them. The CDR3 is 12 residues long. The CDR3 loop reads CAGKGMTLAYTF. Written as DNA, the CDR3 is TGTGCCGGCAAGGGAATGACTCTGGCCTACACCTTC.

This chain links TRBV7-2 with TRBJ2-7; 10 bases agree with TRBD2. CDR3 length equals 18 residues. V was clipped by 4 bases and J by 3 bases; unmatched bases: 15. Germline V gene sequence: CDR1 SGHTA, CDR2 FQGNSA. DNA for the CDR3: TGTGCCAGCAGCTCGACTCCATTCAGCGGGAGGGCGCACTACGAGCAGTACTTC. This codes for CASSSTPFSGRAHYEQYF.

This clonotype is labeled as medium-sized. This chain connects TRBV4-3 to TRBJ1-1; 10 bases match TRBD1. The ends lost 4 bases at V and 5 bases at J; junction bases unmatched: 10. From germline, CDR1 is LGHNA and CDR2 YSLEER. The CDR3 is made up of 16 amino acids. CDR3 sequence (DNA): TGCGCCAGCAGCCGAGGCCGGGACAGGGGTGTTACTGAAGCTTTCTTT. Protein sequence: CASSRGRDRGVTEAFF.

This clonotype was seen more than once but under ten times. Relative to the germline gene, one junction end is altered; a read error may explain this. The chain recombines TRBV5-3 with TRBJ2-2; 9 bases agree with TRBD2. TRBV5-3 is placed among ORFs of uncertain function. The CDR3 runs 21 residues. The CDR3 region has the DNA TGTGCCAGCAGCTTGGCCCCAGGGGTGAGACTAGCGGTTTTGGACACCGGGGAGCTGTTTTTT. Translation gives CASSLAPGVRLAVLDTGELFF.

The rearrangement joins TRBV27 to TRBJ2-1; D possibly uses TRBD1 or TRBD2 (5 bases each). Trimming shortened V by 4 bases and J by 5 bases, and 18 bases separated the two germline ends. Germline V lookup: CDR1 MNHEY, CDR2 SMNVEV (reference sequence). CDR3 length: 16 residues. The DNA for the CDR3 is TGTGCCAGCAGTTCGATAGGGGACGGGGCAGACAATGAGCAGTTCTTC. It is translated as CASSSIGDGADNEQFF.

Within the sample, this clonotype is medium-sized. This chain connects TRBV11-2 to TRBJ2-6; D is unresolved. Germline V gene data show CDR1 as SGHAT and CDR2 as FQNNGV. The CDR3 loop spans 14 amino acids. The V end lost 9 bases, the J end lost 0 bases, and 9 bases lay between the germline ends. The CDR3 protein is CASYGFSGANVLTF. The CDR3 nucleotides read TGTGCCAGTTACGGCTTCTCTGGGGCCAACGTCCTGACTTTC.

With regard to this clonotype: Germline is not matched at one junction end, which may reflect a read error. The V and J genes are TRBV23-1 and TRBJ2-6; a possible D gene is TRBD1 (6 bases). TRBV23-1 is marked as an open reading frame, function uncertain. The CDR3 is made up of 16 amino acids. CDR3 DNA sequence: TGCGCCAGCAGTCCCCAGGGGTGGAGAGGGGCCCACGTCCTGACTTTC. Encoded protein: CASSPQGWRGAHVLTF.

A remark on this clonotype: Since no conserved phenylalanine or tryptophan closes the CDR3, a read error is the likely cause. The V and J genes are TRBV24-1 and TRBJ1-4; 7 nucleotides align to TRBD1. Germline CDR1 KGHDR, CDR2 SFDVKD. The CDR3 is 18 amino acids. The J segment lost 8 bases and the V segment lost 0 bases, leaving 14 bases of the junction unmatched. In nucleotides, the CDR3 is TGTGCCACCAGTGATTTGCGCCGAGGGGGCGAGAGGAGCGAAAAACTGTTTTAT. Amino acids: CATSDLRRGGERSEKLFY.